This T cell receptor (beta chain) was recorded in a study of glioma-infiltrating T cells after dendritic cell vaccination. Study-wide background: Patients had newly diagnosed or recurrent glioblastoma and received dendritic cell vaccines.

Sequenced by immunoSEQ multiplex PCR; TCRdb stores in-frame clones only, minus some. The sample carries around 90,000 clones, about 79% recorded once. CDR1 LNHDA and CDR2 SQIVND come from the germline V gene (reference sequence). Trimming shortened V by 2 bases and J by 11 bases, and 10 bases separated the two germline ends. CDR3 length equals 12 residues. The clonotype originates from a human donor with glioblastoma. The material was blood, obtained before dendritic cell vaccination. This chain uses TRBV19 with TRBJ1-5; D unresolved. The CDR3 bases are TGTGCCAGTAGTATACGGGATGTAGCCCAGCATTTT. Amino acids: CASSIRDVAQHF.